These 8 T cell receptor beta chains came from one sample sequenced in a study of beta chain features in type 1 diabetes (dated by TCRdb to between 2017 and 2018). The library was made by the immunoSEQ multiplex PCR assay. The High Capacity cDNA Reverse Transcription Kit was used to reverse transcribe all of the isolated RNA, meaning that expressed TCRB transcripts were what got sequenced. In its TCRdb copy, this immuneACCESS table keeps in-frame sequences only and misses some clones. Where compared with another copy, unresolved V genes explain less than half of these, and the others have no known cause. Present in this sample are about 40,000 clones, about half of which were seen just once. The ten largest clonotypes hold more than 0.6% of the sample. The sequencing sample was made of central memory CD4+ T cells from blood. The receptors here all came from a woman between 18 and 29 years old in good health.

The J gene is TRBJ2-7, the V gene TRBV5-1; D might be TRBD2 (6 bases). V shed 7 bases and J shed 5 bases, with 19 bases lying between them. The germline gives CDR1 SGHRS, CDR2 YFSETQ. The CDR3 has 14 residues. The CDR3 sequence: CASGNSGDWDEQYF. The CDR3, as DNA: TGCGCCAGCGGTAACTCGGGGGATTGGGACGAGCAGTACTTC.

The gene calls are TRBV6-5 and TRBJ2-3; 7 bases match TRBD2. The CDR3 contains 14 residues. Trimming cost V 6 bases and J 1 base; bases outside gene matches: 4. Germline V lookup: CDR1 MNHEY, CDR2 SVGAGI. CDR3 nucleotides: TGTGCCAGCAGAGGACTAGACGGCACAGATACGCAGTATTTT. Translating gives CASRGLDGTDTQYF.

This clone has a handful of counts. The chain joins TRBV14 to TRBJ1-1; D is undetermined. Germline V gene data show CDR1 as SGHDN and CDR2 as FVKESK. Trimming removed 0 bases from V and 4 bases from J, with 9 bases in between. CDR3 length: 14 amino acids. The CDR3 is CASSQDRGFTEAFF. The CDR3 DNA sequence: TGTGCCAGCAGCCAAGATCGGGGTTTCACTGAAGCTTTCTTT. The entire variable domain, with the rest obtained from reference TRBV14 and TRBJ1-1, is as follows: EAGVTQFPSHSVIEKGQTVTLRCDPISGHDNLYWYRRVMGKEIKFLLHFVKESKQDESGMPNNRFLAERTGGTYSTLKVQPAELEDSGVYFCASSQDRGFTEAFFGQGTRLTVV.

This clone has a handful of counts. The chain recombines TRBV6-5 with TRBJ1-1; perhaps TRBD1 as D (5 bases). Germline CDR1 is MNHEY and CDR2 is SVGAGI. The V and J ends lost 0 bases and 0 bases respectively, with 11 bases between them. The CDR3 is made up of 16 amino acids. CDR3 bases: TGTGCCAGCAGTTACTCGAATGGACAAATGAACACTGAAGCTTTCTTT. The encoded protein is CASSYSNGQMNTEAFF.

This clone was recorded a few times. The chain recombines TRBV29-1 with TRBJ2-5; 7 positions agree with TRBD2. There are 14 residues in the CDR3. With V trimmed by 3 bases and J by 5 bases, 9 bases remained unmatched. Germline V gene data show CDR1 as SQVTM and CDR2 as ANQGSEA. CDR3 loop: CSVEVGRAGETQYF. CDR3 nucleotide sequence: TGCAGCGTTGAGGTTGGGAGGGCCGGGGAGACCCAGTACTTC.

The chain recombines TRBV18 with TRBJ2-1; a weak D match, TRBD1 (5 bases). The germline V and J ends were trimmed by 6 bases and 10 bases, with 19 bases remaining between them. CDR1 is KGHSH and CDR2 is LQKENI in the germline V gene. The CDR3 consists of 14 residues. This chain's CDR3 is CASSVTGQGREQFF. DNA of the CDR3: TGTGCCAGCTCCGTAACTGGTCAGGGTAGGGAGCAGTTCTTC.

The chain has TRBV7-6 and TRBJ2-4; maybe TRBD1 (5 bases). The CDR3 runs to 14 residues. The germline V gene encodes CDR1 SGHVS and CDR2 FNYEAQ. Between the trimmed V and J ends, which lost 0 bases and 8 bases, there was a span of 11 bases. In nucleotides, the CDR3 is TGTGCCAGCAGCTTAGCCGTTCAGGGTGACATTCAGTACTTC. Protein: CASSLAVQGDIQYF.

The chain uses TRBV11-2 and TRBJ1-4, with no clear D. The V gene lost 5 bases and the J gene lost 5 bases, with 9 bases spanning the gap. The CDR3 spans 13 residues. Germline CDR1 is SGHAT and CDR2 is FQNNGV. The CDR3 DNA follows: TGTGCCAGCAGCCGAGGCGTAAATGAAAAACTGTTTTTT. Residues: CASSRGVNEKLFF.